These T cell receptor beta chains were read from a single sample in a study of cytomegalovirus exposure and HLA in healthy donors. TCRdb keeps only in-frame clones here, not all; method: immunoSEQ multiplex PCR. The sample lists some 85,000 clones; about 80% were seen once. Sequencing used PBMCs. The receptors stem from a male donor in good health and CMV-seronegative. CDR3s include the opening cysteine and the closing phenylalanine or tryptophan. The D gene is left open where the match is weak. Size values are once, few and many counts, or a class for expanded clones, and some rows have none.

j_call	d_call	v_call	clone_size	cdr3_aa	cdr3_nt
TRBJ1-4	TRBD1	TRBV5-6	-	CASSAGTGKLFF	TGTGCCAGCAGCGCCGGGACAGGAAAACTGTTTTTT
TRBJ1-3	-	TRBV6-6	-	CASRSLSGNTIYF	TGTGCCAGCAGGTCCTTATCCGGAAACACCATATATTTT
TRBJ2-3	TRBD1	TRBV13	-	CASSLVQTGGSDTQYF	TGTGCCAGCAGCTTAGTCCAGACAGGGGGTTCAGATACGCAGTATTTT
TRBJ2-7	-	TRBV28	-	CASSPARGVYEQYF	TGTGCCAGCAGCCCCGCCAGGGGGGTATACGAGCAGTACTTC
TRBJ1-1	TRBD1	TRBV11-3	-	CASSLTGTGRGEVFF	TGTGCCAGCAGCCTCACCGGGACAGGGCGAGGTGAAGTTTTCTTT
TRBJ1-1	TRBD1	TRBV7-9	-	CASSSDRGHLEAFF	TGTGCCAGCAGCTCGGACAGGGGGCACCTTGAAGCTTTCTTT
TRBJ2-1	TRBD2	TRBV18	-	CASSPLLAGGSNEQFF	TGTGCCAGCTCACCCCTCCTAGCGGGAGGGAGTAATGAGCAGTTCTTC
TRBJ1-4	-	TRBV27	-	CASSSVTTNEKLFF	TGTGCCAGCAGTTCAGTAACAACTAATGAAAAACTGTTTTTT
TRBJ1-2	TRBD1	TRBV5-1	few	CASSLEGQGALGYTF	TGCGCCAGCAGCTTGGAGGGACAGGGGGCGCTTGGCTACACCTTC
TRBJ1-2	-	TRBV18	-	CASSRPAAGSLLYGYTF	TGTGCCAGCTCACGACCGGCGGCCGGGTCCCTCCTATATGGCTACACCTTC
TRBJ1-1	-	TRBV5-1	-	CASSFGLLNTEAFF	TGCGCCAGCAGCTTCGGACTCTTGAACACTGAAGCTTTCTTT
TRBJ2-6	-	TRBV19	medium-sized	CASSDVQGSGANVLTF	TGTGCCAGTAGTGACGTCCAGGGCTCTGGGGCCAACGTCCTGACTTTC
TRBJ1-1	-	TRBV10-3	-	CAISLDNMNTEAFF	TGTGCCATCAGCCTGGACAACATGAACACTGAAGCTTTCTTT
TRBJ1-1	-	TRBV5-1	-	CASSLATGQGTEAFF	TGCGCCAGCAGCTTGGCCACAGGGCAAGGCACTGAAGCTTTCTTT
TRBJ2-5	TRBD2	TRBV5-1	-	CASSLGGSQIQETQYF	TGCGCCAGCAGCCTCGGGGGGAGTCAGATCCAAGAGACCCAGTACTTC
TRBJ2-3	-	TRBV6-4	-	CASSDEGDTQYF	TGTGCCAGCAGTGATGAGGGAGATACGCAGTATTTT
TRBJ2-7	TRBD1	TRBV5-1	-	CASSPDRGVYEQYF	TGCGCCAGCAGCCCGGACAGGGGAGTCTACGAGCAGTACTTC
TRBJ2-7	TRBD1	TRBV28	-	CASSLRTGKAYEQYF	TGTGCCAGCAGTTTAAGGACAGGGAAGGCCTACGAGCAGTACTTC
TRBJ2-3	-	TRBV6-4	-	CASSEGASTDTQYF	TGTGCCAGCAGTGAGGGGGCTAGCACAGATACGCAGTATTTT
TRBJ1-2	-	TRBV4-1	-	CASSQEGQRVYGYTF	TGCGCCAGCAGCCAAGAAGGACAGAGGGTCTATGGCTACACCTTC
TRBJ2-6	-	TRBV29-1	-	CSVDPGVGANGLTF	TGCAGCGTTGATCCAGGGGTGGGGGCCAACGGCCTGACTTTC
TRBJ2-7	TRBD1	TRBV27	-	CASTSGTGYEQYF	TGTGCCAGCACTTCCGGGACAGGGTACGAGCAGTACTTC
TRBJ1-1	-	TRBV18	-	CASSPNQDTEAFF	TGTGCCAGCTCACCAAATCAGGACACTGAAGCTTTCTTT
TRBJ2-5	-	TRBV5-4	-	CASTHNREETQYF	TGTGCCAGTACCCACAACAGGGAGGAGACCCAGTACTTC
TRBJ1-2	-	TRBV11-2	-	CASSFGGGILGGYTF	TGTGCCAGCAGCTTTGGGGGAGGGATTTTGGGAGGCTACACCTTC
TRBJ2-7	-	TRBV28	-	CASADEDYEQYF	TGTGCCAGCGCGGACGAGGACTACGAGCAGTACTTC
TRBJ2-7	TRBD2	TRBV28	once	CASSPRAGGGSYEQYF	TGTGCCAGCAGTCCACGAGCGGGAGGAGGAAGCTACGAGCAGTACTTC
TRBJ2-5	-	TRBV28	few	CASSAGLPKETQYF	TGTGCCAGCAGTGCGGGACTCCCCAAAGAGACCCAGTACTTC
TRBJ1-1	-	TRBV6-5	-	CASSYSGSGTEAFF	TGTGCCAGCAGTTACTCAGGCTCGGGGACTGAAGCTTTCTTT
TRBJ1-5	TRBD1	TRBV7-2	-	CASSLDRGPQHF	TGTGCCAGCAGCTTAGACAGGGGACCCCAGCATTTT
TRBJ2-7	-	TRBV9	-	CASSVRDGGYEQYF	TGTGCCAGCAGCGTCCGGGACGGGGGTTACGAGCAGTACTTC
TRBJ2-1	TRBD2	TRBV11-2	-	CASSSRVGLAGESNEQFF	TGTGCCAGCAGCTCCCGGGTCGGGCTAGCGGGAGAATCGAATGAGCAGTTCTTC
TRBJ1-5	TRBD1	TRBV10-2	-	CASRLDRAGGQPQHF	TGCGCCAGCAGATTAGACAGGGCGGGGGGGCAGCCCCAGCATTTT
TRBJ2-2	-	TRBV7-9	many	CASSLGAGTTGELFF	TGTGCCAGCAGCTTAGGTGCGGGGACCACCGGGGAGCTGTTTTTT
TRBJ1-1	-	TRBV7-9	-	CASSLATGTSSGEAFF	TGTGCCAGCAGCTTAGCTACCGGGACTTCGTCGGGTGAAGCTTTCTTT
TRBJ1-1	-	TRBV6-5	-	CASSWAKVGNTEAFF	TGTGCCAGCAGTTGGGCCAAAGTAGGGAACACTGAAGCTTTCTTT
TRBJ2-1	-	TRBV27	-	CASSFLGEVHNEQFF	TGTGCCAGCAGTTTTTTGGGGGAGGTTCACAATGAGCAGTTCTTC
TRBJ1-2	-	TRBV28	-	CASGVNYGYTF	TGTGCCAGCGGAGTTAACTATGGCTACACCTTC
TRBJ2-1	-	TRBV7-2	-	CASSLRRASSGEQFF	TGTGCCAGCAGCTTACGGCGGGCATCCAGCGGAGAGCAGTTCTTC
TRBJ2-3	TRBD1	TRBV6-5	-	CASSYQTGRRDTQYF	TGTGCCAGCAGTTACCAGACAGGGCGCCGAGATACGCAGTATTTT
TRBJ2-2	TRBD2	TRBV4-2	-	CASSPTSGYTGELFF	TGTGCCAGCAGCCCCACTAGCGGGTACACCGGGGAGCTGTTTTTT
TRBJ2-3	TRBD1	TRBV29-1	-	CSVEGDSTQGRTDTQYF	TGCAGCGTTGAAGGGGACAGCACCCAAGGACGCACAGATACGCAGTATTTT
TRBJ2-7	-	TRBV6-5	once	CASSSLNSEQYF	TGTGCCAGCAGTTCCCTAAACAGCGAGCAGTACTTC
TRBJ1-4	-	TRBV6-1	-	CANGQGSDNEKLFF	TGTGCCAACGGGCAGGGGTCGGATAATGAAAAACTGTTTTTT
TRBJ2-2	TRBD1	TRBV10-2	-	CASSDGQVAGELFF	TGCGCCAGCAGTGACGGACAGGTTGCCGGGGAGCTGTTTTTT
TRBJ1-4	TRBD1	TRBV5-5	-	CASSLGQGVANEKLFF	TGTGCCAGCAGCTTGGGGCAGGGGGTAGCTAATGAAAAACTGTTTTTT
TRBJ2-7	-	TRBV28	-	CASTPWGGGYEQYF	TGTGCCAGCACCCCTTGGGGGGGCGGCTACGAGCAGTACTTC
TRBJ2-7	-	TRBV19	-	CASSSKASYEQYF	TGTGCCAGTAGTAGCAAAGCTTCCTACGAGCAGTACTTC
TRBJ1-2	-	TRBV29-1	-	CSVQGGADGYTF	TGCAGCGTACAAGGGGGGGCGGATGGCTACACCTTC
TRBJ1-6	TRBD1	TRBV10-1	-	CASSESGGDSPLHF	TGCGCCAGCAGTGAGTCAGGGGGCGATTCACCCCTCCACTTT
TRBJ2-7	-	TRBV20-1	-	CSDRDLNVQYF	TGCAGTGATAGAGATCTAAACGTACAGTACTTC
TRBJ2-2	-	TRBV9	-	CASSEGTVSAGELFF	TGTGCCAGCAGCGAGGGGACTGTCTCGGCCGGGGAGCTGTTTTTT
TRBJ2-3	TRBD2	TRBV10-1	-	CASSPGLAGSADTQYF	TGCGCCAGCAGTCCTGGACTAGCGGGAAGTGCAGATACGCAGTATTTT
TRBJ2-2	TRBD1	TRBV18	-	CASSQGQSNTGELFF	TGTGCCAGCTCACAGGGACAGTCGAACACCGGGGAGCTGTTTTTT
TRBJ2-7	TRBD1	TRBV11-2	-	CASSLGRDRDYEQYF	TGTGCCAGCAGCTTAGGCCGGGACAGGGACTACGAGCAGTACTTC
TRBJ1-6	TRBD1	TRBV5-6	few	CASSLEGTGRSPLHF	TGTGCCAGCAGCCTGGAGGGGACAGGCCGCTCACCCCTCCACTTT
TRBJ2-5	-	TRBV28	few	CASARGGFQETQYF	TGTGCCAGCGCGAGGGGGGGTTTCCAAGAGACCCAGTACTTC
TRBJ1-5	TRBD1	TRBV5-5	-	CASSRRQGHSNQPQHF	TGTGCCAGCAGCCGAAGACAGGGCCATAGCAATCAGCCCCAGCATTTT
TRBJ2-5	TRBD1	TRBV7-6	-	CASSLGTGGSQEQYF	TGTGCCAGCAGCTTAGGCACAGGGGGATCTCAGGAGCAGTACTTC
TRBJ1-1	-	TRBV19	-	CASSTQFMNTEAFF	TGTGCCAGTAGCACCCAGTTCATGAACACTGAAGCTTTCTTT